The 30 T cell receptor beta chains below come from one sample, sequenced in a study of response to subunit inactivated influenza vaccine. TCRdb fed the RT-PCR reads into MiXCR, producing one record per CDR3 protein. The sample records about 540,000 distinct CDR3 sequences, under 25% being singletons. The data also belong to a second study, concerning T cells expressing NK-cell markers. From that report: Making the TCR beta cDNA relied on 5'RACE template switching with UMIs.

This specimen was CD4+ T cells sorted from PBMCs, taken approximately 13 days after vaccination. The source of these receptors is a man aged 45-60 years who received an inactivated influenza vaccine.

The chain couples TRBV9 to TRBJ1-1; TRBD1 might be the D (5 bases). From germline, CDR1 is SGDLS and CDR2 YYNGEE. The length of the CDR3 is 15 residues. With 0 bases removed from V and 4 bases from J, the gap between germline ends came to 13 bases. The CDR3: CASSVAAGRGTEAFF. The DNA of the CDR3 is TGTGCCAGCAGCGTAGCTGCAGGGAGGGGCACTGAAGCTTTCTTT.

This clonotype occurred a few times. The genes are TRBV12-3 or TRBV12-4 and TRBJ2-7; D gene unclear. The germline V and J ends were trimmed by 2 bases and 6 bases, with 14 bases remaining between them. The CDR3 spans 14 residues. This CDR3 reads CASSLLRASSEQYF. The CDR3 bases are TGTGCCAGCAGTTTACTCCGGGCCTCGAGCGAGCAGTACTTC.

V is TRBV2 and J is TRBJ1-1; D may be TRBD1 (5 bases). CDR3 length equals 13 residues. From germline, CDR1 is SNHLY and CDR2 FYNNEI. Trimming shortened V by 8 bases and J by 4 bases, and 14 bases separated the two germline ends. The CDR3 region is CASQNGRGTEAFF. The DNA of the CDR3 is TGTGCCAGCCAGAACGGGAGGGGCACTGAAGCTTTCTTT.

The rearrangement links TRBV15 to TRBJ2-6; maybe TRBD1 (6 bases). CDR1 and CDR2 from the germline V gene are LNHNV and YYDKDF (reference sequence). The CDR3 contains 14 residues. Trimming took off 5 bases at V and 2 bases at J, with 7 bases between the two ends. CDR3: CATSGTTGANVLTF. The CDR3 coding sequence is TGTGCCACCAGCGGGACAACTGGGGCCAACGTCCTGACTTTC.

J is TRBJ2-1 and V is TRBV5-1; 7 bases agree with TRBD2. The germline V gene encodes CDR1 SGHRS and CDR2 YFSETQ. The V and J ends lost 0 bases and 7 bases, in that order; junction bases with no gene match: 4. This CDR3 spans 14 amino acids. For the CDR3, the DNA is TGCGCCAGCAGCTTGGGCGGGAGCTCTAATGAGCAGTTCTTC. Protein product: CASSLGGSSNEQFF.

This clonotype was observed at least ten times. The V gene is TRBV19, the J gene TRBJ2-2; 8 nucleotides line up with TRBD1. CDR1 LNHDA and CDR2 SQIVND come from the germline V gene (reference sequence). V shed 10 bases, J shed 1 base, and the junction held 17 bases outside the gene matches. The CDR3 length is 18 residues. The CDR3 bases are TGTGCCACCCGAAAGGACAGGGCCTCGGTTCAGAACACCGGGGAGCTGTTTTTT. Its protein is CATRKDRASVQNTGELFF.

The table lists this clonotype with a few counts. The chain uses TRBV12-3 or TRBV12-4 and TRBJ2-6, with D possibly being TRBD1 (5 bases). Trimming removed 1 base from V and 0 bases from J, with 10 bases in between. This CDR3 has 17 residues. The CDR3 DNA sequence: TGTGCCAGCAGTTTAGGGACAAGAGACTCTGGGGCCAACGTCCTGACTTTC. The encoded protein is CASSLGTRDSGANVLTF.

This clonotype appeared a few times. The chain carries TRBV28 and TRBJ2-7; TRBD1 agrees at 7 bases. The trim removed 1 base at V and 6 bases at J, leaving 24 bases unmatched. The CDR3 is 20 amino acids. The germline V gene has CDR1 MDHEN and CDR2 SYDVKM. The CDR3 reads CASSLFPPDIPDRPLSEQYF. The CDR3 bases are TGTGCCAGCAGTTTATTTCCACCGGATATACCGGACAGGCCCCTTTCCGAGCAGTACTTC.

Ten or more counts support this clonotype. V gene TRBV20-1 combines with J gene TRBJ2-5; D is undetermined. Per germline, CDR1 DFQATT and CDR2 SNEGSKA (reference sequence). The CDR3 spans 12 residues. V was pared by 1 base and J by 4 bases, with 7 bases between. The CDR3 sequence is CSARVGVETQYF. The CDR3 nucleotides are TGCAGTGCTAGAGTAGGAGTAGAGACCCAGTACTTC.

This clonotype was recorded many times. This CDR3 is CSARDSVGGENTEAFF. The CDR3, as DNA: TGCAGTGCTAGAGATTCAGTCGGAGGGGAGAACACTGAAGCTTTCTTT. The gene calls are TRBV20-1 and TRBJ1-1; the D gene is possibly TRBD1 (5 bases). Germline CDR1 is DFQATT and CDR2 is SNEGSKA (reference sequence). Trimming shortened V by 0 bases and J by 1 base, and 15 bases separated the two germline ends. The CDR3 sequence is 16 residues long.

This clonotype was observed at least ten times. The chain couples TRBV5-1 to TRBJ2-7, with 8 bases identical to TRBD1. The trim removed 0 bases at V and 3 bases at J, leaving 2 bases unmatched. The CDR3 has 14 residues. Germline CDR1 reads SGHRS; CDR2 reads YFSETQ. Here the CDR3 reads CASSLDRGIYEQYF. Here the CDR3 DNA reads TGCGCCAGCAGCTTGGACAGGGGGATCTACGAGCAGTACTTC.

This clonotype has more than one count but fewer than ten. The chain joins TRBV25-1 to TRBJ1-6; D is ambiguous. CDR1 MGHDK and CDR2 SYGVNS come from the germline V gene. The germline V and J ends were trimmed by 4 bases and 0 bases, with 22 bases remaining between them. The CDR3 sequence is 20 residues long. In nucleotides, the CDR3 is TGTGCCAGCAGTGCGAAACGCCTGGAGTGGTCGAGCTCCTATAATTCACCCCTCCACTTT. This translates into CASSAKRLEWSSSYNSPLHF.

The CDR3 sequence is CASSTHRDGLRGQYF. The CDR3 bases are TGTGCCAGCAGCACGCACCGGGACGGATTACGAGGGCAGTACTTC. The chain recombines TRBV7-2 with TRBJ2-7; D possibly matches TRBD1 or TRBD2 (5 bases each). The CDR3 has 15 amino acids. V lost 5 bases to trimming and J lost 9 bases, with 23 bases between them. The germline V gene encodes CDR1 SGHTA and CDR2 FQGNSA.

This clonotype turned up a few times. The V gene is TRBV6-2 or TRBV6-3, the J gene TRBJ2-7; 10 bases are shared with TRBD2. The trim removed 9 bases at V and 2 bases at J, leaving 25 bases unmatched. Germline V lookup: CDR1 MNHEY, CDR2 SVGEGT. The CDR3 totals 20 residues. In nucleotides, the CDR3 is TGTGCCAGGGGGGGGGACAGCATACATCGGACTAGCGGTCCCACCTACGAGCAGTACTTC. Encoded protein: CARGGDSIHRTSGPTYEQYF.

This clonotype was picked up a small number of times. V usage is TRBV12-3 or TRBV12-4 and J usage is TRBJ2-7, with a possible D match to TRBD1 (6 bases). There are 15 residues in the CDR3. V was trimmed by 1 base and J by 0 bases, leaving 10 bases between them. This chain's CDR3 is CASSLEDRDSYEQYF. CDR3 DNA sequence: TGTGCCAGCAGTTTAGAGGACAGAGACTCCTACGAGCAGTACTTC.

This clonotype was counted a few times. J is TRBJ2-2 and V is TRBV9; D perhaps matches TRBD1 (5 bases). Trimming stripped 0 bases from V and 4 bases from J, with 22 bases between. In germline, CDR1 is SGDLS, CDR2 YYNGEE. CDR3 length: 19 residues. The CDR3 loop is CASSVAFFLGEVGTGELFF. CDR3 bases: TGTGCCAGCAGCGTAGCTTTTTTCTTAGGGGAAGTCGGCACCGGGGAGCTGTTTTTT.

The rearrangement uses TRBV27 and TRBJ2-3, with 10 bases identical to TRBD1. J was trimmed by 5 bases and V by 2 bases; bases with no gene match: 13. There are 18 residues in the CDR3. Germline V gives CDR1 MNHEY, CDR2 SMNVEV (reference sequence). The CDR3 DNA reads TGTGCCAGCAGTTTAAGTGCGGGACAGGGGACGGTGATAGATACGCAGTATTTT. Translating gives CASSLSAGQGTVIDTQYF.

The rearrangement uses TRBV10-3 and TRBJ2-1; 8 nucleotides agree with TRBD2. Trimming removed 0 bases from V and 5 bases from J; junction bases left unmatched: 3. Per the germline V gene, CDR1 is ENHRY and CDR2 is SYGVKD. The CDR3 sequence is 15 residues long. CDR3 in amino acids: CAISESAGGDNEQFF. The CDR3 DNA is TGTGCCATCAGTGAGTCTGCGGGGGGAGACAATGAGCAGTTCTTC.

The chain carries TRBV4-1 and TRBJ2-6, with a tentative D call TRBD2 (6 bases). CDR3 length: 17 residues. Germline CDR1 is MGHRA and CDR2 is YSYEKL. Trimming took off 0 bases at V and 0 bases at J, with 9 bases between the two ends. The CDR3 loop is CASSQDLGGSGANVLTF. The CDR3 bases are TGCGCCAGCAGCCAAGATTTGGGGGGCTCTGGGGCCAACGTCCTGACTTTC.

In this sample, this clonotype turned up a few times. CDR3 in amino acids: CATSRDLVTGELFF. CDR3 in DNA: TGTGCCACCAGCAGAGACCTCGTCACCGGGGAGCTGTTTTTT. The genes are TRBV15 and TRBJ2-2; D call uncertain. Germline V gives CDR1 LNHNV, CDR2 YYDKDF (reference sequence). CDR3 length: 14 amino acids. Trimming shortened V by 0 bases and J by 4 bases, and 6 bases separated the two germline ends.

There are a few counts of this clonotype. This chain joins TRBV11-2 and TRBJ1-1, with TRBD1 as a possible D gene (6 bases). Germline V gene sequence: CDR1 SGHAT, CDR2 FQNNGV. The CDR3 spans 13 residues. V was shortened by 3 bases and J by 6 bases, with 11 bases between the two germline ends. The CDR3: CASSFPGVPEAFF. In DNA form, the CDR3 reads TGTGCCAGCAGCTTCCCAGGGGTTCCTGAAGCTTTCTTT.

This clonotype came up many times. The gene calls are TRBV7-2 and TRBJ2-1, with 7 nucleotides matching TRBD1. CDR1 SGHTA and CDR2 FQGNSA come from the germline V gene. CDR3 length: 15 residues. Trimming at V came to 2 bases and at J to 7 bases, leaving 8 bases not matched to a gene. DNA of the CDR3: TGTGCCAGCAGCTTAAACAGGGGAACAAGGAATGAGCAGTTCTTC. Its protein is CASSLNRGTRNEQFF.

This clonotype has ten or more counts. The V and J genes are TRBV12-3 or TRBV12-4 and TRBJ2-3, with 9 bases matching TRBD1. Trimming cost V 5 bases and J 0 bases; bases outside gene matches: 3. This CDR3 has 15 amino acids. CDR3 sequence reads: CASSPDRGSTDTQYF. Here the CDR3 DNA reads TGTGCCAGCAGTCCGGACAGGGGCAGCACAGATACGCAGTATTTT.

The chain joins TRBV20-1 to TRBJ2-5, with D possibly being TRBD1 or TRBD2 (7 bases each). Trimming left V 0 bases short and J 7 bases short, with 24 bases between. Germline values: CDR1 DFQATT, CDR2 SNEGSKA (reference sequence). This CDR3 is built from 17 residues. The CDR3, as DNA: TGCAGTGCTAGAGACCGTAGACAGGGAGGGAGGTTGGGGACCCAGTACTTC. Translating it yields CSARDRRQGGRLGTQYF.

The chain couples TRBV7-2 to TRBJ2-4, with D perhaps TRBD1 (5 bases). Germline lookup yields CDR1 SGHTA and CDR2 FQGNSA. V lost 1 base, J lost 4 bases, and 11 bases lay in between. The CDR3 contains 15 residues. CDR3: CASSLVQGTKNIQYF. DNA of the CDR3: TGTGCCAGCAGCTTAGTTCAGGGAACGAAAAACATTCAGTACTTC. The full variable domain, its missing parts supplied by reference TRBV7-2 and TRBJ2-4, is GAGVSQSPSNKVTEKGKDVELRCDPISGHTALYWYRQSLGQGLEFLIYFQGNSAPDKSGLPSDRFSAERTGGSVSTLTIQRTQQEDSAVYLCASSLVQGTKNIQYFGAGTRLSVL.

This clonotype has more than one count but fewer than ten. This chain connects TRBV20-1 to TRBJ2-3, with 10 positions matching TRBD1. The CDR3 totals 15 residues. V trimming: 5 bases; J trimming: 2 bases; junction bases outside the gene matches: 7. The germline gives CDR1 DFQATT, CDR2 SNEGSKA (reference sequence). CDR3 in amino acids: CSALRDRGNTDTQYF. The CDR3, as DNA: TGCAGTGCTCTAAGGGACAGGGGAAACACAGATACGCAGTATTTT.

This chain joins TRBV6-2 or TRBV6-3 and TRBJ2-2; D possibly corresponds to TRBD2 (5 bases). V lost 2 bases to trimming and J lost 4 bases, with 11 bases between them. This CDR3 spans 15 amino acids. Germline V lookup: CDR1 MNHEY, CDR2 SVGEGT. DNA for the CDR3: TGTGCCAGCAGTTACGGGCTACGGGGCACCGGGGAGCTGTTTTTT. Its translation: CASSYGLRGTGELFF.

This clonotype has just one count. V gene TRBV5-1 combines with J gene TRBJ2-7, with a possible D match to TRBD1 (6 bases). This CDR3 contains 15 residues. Looked up from germline, CDR1 is SGHRS and CDR2 is YFSETQ. The ends were cut back, 0 bases at V and 2 bases at J, with 12 bases in the middle. CDR3 in DNA: TGCGCCAGCAGCTTGGAACAGGGTGGGCCCTACGAGCAGTACTTC. This codes for CASSLEQGGPYEQYF.

This chain uses TRBV20-1 with TRBJ1-2; 7 bases are a match to TRBD1. V shed 3 bases, J shed 4 bases, and the junction held 2 bases outside the gene matches. Germline V lookup: CDR1 DFQATT, CDR2 SNEGSKA (reference sequence). This CDR3 is built from 12 residues. This chain's CDR3 is CSARDRIYGYTF. The CDR3 DNA is TGCAGTGCTAGGGACAGGATCTATGGCTACACCTTC.

The rearrangement joins TRBV7-2 to TRBJ2-3; 12 nucleotides align to TRBD2. CDR1 is SGHTA, CDR2 FQGNSA, per germline. CDR3 length: 14 residues. V dropped 6 bases and J dropped 4; count of bases not matched to a gene: 2. CDR3 coding DNA: TGTGCCAGCAGAAGACTAGCGGGAGCAGATACGCAGTATTTT. Its translation is CASRRLAGADTQYF.